The rows below give T cell receptor beta chains drawn from one sample of a study of graft-versus-host responses after intestinal transplantation. Sequencing was performed with immunoSEQ multiplex PCR; in TCRdb, only in-frame clones are kept and a portion is missing. The data show roughly 96,000 clones, roughly 91% seen once. Antigen specificity for these receptors is unknown. The sample consisted of unstimulated CD8+ T cells sorted from spleen or lymph node cells, taken before intestinal transplant. Receptors originate from a human donor who received an intestinal transplant. CDR3s include the opening cysteine and the closing phenylalanine or tryptophan. D genes are given only for firm matches. A row's size may be missing; if present it is once, few, many or a size class.

TRBV6-5	TRBJ2-3	TRBD1	.	TGTGCCAGCAGTTACTCCGGGGACAGGGATACGCAGTATTTT	CASSYSGDRDTQYF
TRBV7-9	TRBJ2-1	.	.	TGTGCCAGCAGCTTAGGGTCGAGCAATGAGCAGTTCTTC	CASSLGSSNEQFF
TRBV30	TRBJ1-1	.	few	TGTGCCTCATCTCTAGGGGTGAACACTGAAGCTTTCTTT	CASSLGVNTEAFF
TRBV11-2	TRBJ1-1	.	.	TGTGCCAGCAGCTTAGGTTCGTCCGACATTGAAGCTTTCTTT	CASSLGSSDIEAFF
TRBV9	TRBJ1-1	TRBD1	.	TGTGCCAGCAGCGCCGGACAGGGGAGGAACACTGAAGCTTTCTTT	CASSAGQGRNTEAFF
TRBV5-1	TRBJ2-7	TRBD1	.	TGCGCCAGCAGCTTCGGGACAGACTACGAGCAGTACTTC	CASSFGTDYEQYF
TRBV27	TRBJ1-4	.	.	TGTGCCAGCAGTCCGGACCCGGAGGTGGAAAAACTGTTTTTT	CASSPDPEVEKLFF
TRBV5-4	TRBJ1-6	TRBD1	.	TGTGCCAGCAGCTCAAAAGACAGGGGACCCTATAATTCACCCCTCCACTTT	CASSSKDRGPYNSPLHF
TRBV28	TRBJ2-1	.	.	TGTGCCAGCAGTTTGCACCAAATAGTTGAGCAGTTCTTC	CASSLHQIVEQFF
TRBV10-1	TRBJ2-1	.	.	TGCGCCAGCAGTGACTACCTATCCTACAATGAGCAGTTCTTC	CASSDYLSYNEQFF
TRBV4-3	TRBJ2-7	.	.	TGCGCCAGCAGCCAAGATTTAGCGGGACAGGGCTCATACGAGCAGTACTTC	CASSQDLAGQGSYEQYF
TRBV7-6	TRBJ1-4	.	.	TGTGCCAGCAGCTTAAGGGCAGGGCCTAATGAAAAACTGTTTTTT	CASSLRAGPNEKLFF
TRBV5-4	TRBJ2-7	TRBD2	once	TGTGCCAGCAGCTTGGCGACGGGAGGGGCCTACGAGCAGTACTTC	CASSLATGGAYEQYF
TRBV7-9	TRBJ1-1	.	few	TGTGCCAGCAGTTCGGGGGGGACCACTGAAGCTTTCTTT	CASSSGGTTEAFF
TRBV15	TRBJ2-1	TRBD2	.	TGTGCCACCAGCAGAGCCCTAGCGGTCTCCTACAATGAGCAGTTCTTC	CATSRALAVSYNEQFF
TRBV30	TRBJ1-2	.	.	TGTGCCTCACAGGGCTATGGCTACACCTTC	CASQGYGYTF
TRBV2	TRBJ1-2	.	.	TGTGCCACCCCCCCGGGACGGGGGAGAGAAAATGGCTACACCTTC	CATPPGRGRENGYTF
TRBV29-1	TRBJ2-7	TRBD1	.	TGCAGCGCCCTATTGACAGGGGGCAGCTACGAGCAGTACTTC	CSALLTGGSYEQYF
TRBV30	TRBJ1-3	.	.	TGTGCCTGGAGCTTAATCCCGACAGTATCTGGAAACACCATATATTTT	CAWSLIPTVSGNTIYF
TRBV19	TRBJ2-1	.	.	TGTGCCAGTAGTATAGATCGGGATGAGCAGTTCTTC	CASSIDRDEQFF
TRBV7-3	TRBJ1-1	.	.	TGTGCCAGCAGCTTAACCGGGGGGCTGGGGAACACTGAAGCTTTCTTT	CASSLTGGLGNTEAFF
TRBV9	TRBJ2-1	TRBD2	.	TGTGCCAGCAGCGTAGATAGCGGGAGGGTTAGCTCCTACAATGAGCAGTTCTTC	CASSVDSGRVSSYNEQFF
TRBV7-2	TRBJ1-1	.	.	TGTGCCAGCAGCTTCGACGGGGTGACTGAAGCTTTCTTT	CASSFDGVTEAFF
TRBV27	TRBJ2-7	.	.	TGTGCCAGCAGTCCCGGGGGATACCTTTACGAGCAGTACTTC	CASSPGGYLYEQYF
TRBV11-2	TRBJ2-3	TRBD1	.	TGTGCCAGCAGCTTATGGGGCAGGGGGTCAGATACGCAGTATTTT	CASSLWGRGSDTQYF
TRBV4-1	TRBJ2-3	TRBD2	few	TGCGCCAGCAGCCCAGCGGGGCGCACAGATACGCAGTATTTT	CASSPAGRTDTQYF
TRBV6-1	TRBJ2-7	.	.	TGTGCCAGCAGTGAAGTTAGGCAGGGATGGGTTTCCTACGAGCAGTACTTC	CASSEVRQGWVSYEQYF
TRBV6-1	TRBJ2-7	.	.	TGTGCCAGCAGTGAAGCAAGCGCAACCTCCTACGAGCAGTACTTC	CASSEASATSYEQYF
TRBV4-1	TRBJ2-5	.	once	TGCGCCAGCAGCCAAGAGACCAGGCGTGGGGAGACCCAGTACTTC	CASSQETRRGETQYF
TRBV9	TRBJ2-1	TRBD2	.	TGTGCCAGCAGCGTAGGGGCGGGAGGAATAGATGAGCAGTTCTTC	CASSVGAGGIDEQFF
TRBV30	TRBJ2-3	TRBD1	.	TGTGCCTGGGGGACAGGGGCGGCAGATACGCAGTATTTT	CAWGTGAADTQYF
TRBV30	TRBJ1-4	.	.	TGTGCCTGGAAGGAGGGATCCCCTAATGAAAAACTGTTTTTT	CAWKEGSPNEKLFF
TRBV6-6	TRBJ1-5	.	.	TGTGCCAGCACCGGATCGACAGTCAATCAGCCCCAGCATTTT	CASTGSTVNQPQHF
TRBV6-5	TRBJ2-7	.	.	TGTGCCAGCACGGCAGGGAATGCCGAGCAGTACTTC	CASTAGNAEQYF
TRBV10-2	TRBJ2-7	TRBD1	once	TGCGCCAGCAGTGAGATAGGAACAGGGGAGTTTTACGAGCAGTACTTC	CASSEIGTGEFYEQYF
TRBV5-1	TRBJ2-7	.	.	TGCGCCAGCAGCTCTCGAACCGGGGCCTACGAGCAGTACTTC	CASSSRTGAYEQYF